These 31 T cell receptor beta chains were all obtained from the same sample, sequenced in a study of read filtering for tumor transcriptome and immune sequencing. This library used roughly 400 ng RNA and molecular barcoded adaptors spanning alpha/delta and beta/gamma chains. A single record per CDR3 protein comes from TCRdb applying MiXCR to the reads. This sample has roughly 130,000 distinct CDR3 sequences, with roughly 13% found just once. Sequenced material: a population of CD138-negative cells sorted from bone marrow. The receptor set was obtained from a donor at least 40 years old with multiple myeloma.

Comment on this clonotype: This sequence may be a read error, since a much larger clone differs from it by one base. This chain connects TRBV5-1 to TRBJ2-5, with 12 bases fitting TRBD2. CDR3 length: 17 residues. With 3 bases clipped from V and 2 bases from J, the junction kept 8 bases outside the gene matches. Germline values: CDR1 SGHRS, CDR2 YFSETQ. CDR3 in DNA: TGCGCCAGCAGCTCCAGACTAGCGGGGGAGATACAAGAGACCCAGTACTTC. Amino acid sequence: CASSSRLAGEIQETQYF.

Note on this clonotype: This may arise from a read error, as a much more abundant clone is one base away. The rearrangement joins TRBV7-2 to TRBJ2-5, with a weak D call TRBD2 (6 bases). This CDR3 has 13 residues. Germline CDR1 is SGHTA and CDR2 is FQGNSA. Trimming took 10 bases from V and 3 from J, leaving 15 bases between them. Here the CDR3 reads CAIARGRKETQYF. CDR3 nucleotides: TGTGCCATCGCCCGGGGGAGAAAAGAGACCCAGTACTTC.

Many counts were recorded for this clonotype. This rearrangement joins TRBV10-1 to TRBJ1-5; D is unresolved. Between the trimmed V and J ends, which lost 5 bases and 3 bases, there was a span of 5 bases. The V gene's germline CDR1 is WNHNN and CDR2 SYGVQD (reference sequence). This CDR3 has 12 amino acids. CDR3 in amino acids: CASSTTNQPQHF. CDR3 sequence (DNA): TGCGCCAGCAGTACAACCAATCAGCCCCAGCATTTT.

This clonotype was seen repeatedly, ten times or more. This chain links TRBV2 with TRBJ2-1, with 8 nucleotides matching TRBD2. This CDR3 spans 14 amino acids. Per germline, CDR1 SNHLY and CDR2 FYNNEI. Trimming at V came to 3 bases and at J to 12 bases, leaving 10 bases not matched to a gene. In nucleotides, the CDR3 is TGTGCCAGCAGTGATGCGGGAGGAAGGCTAGGGCAGTTCTTC. Protein sequence: CASSDAGGRLGQFF.

This clonotype was recorded many times. The chain combines TRBV14 with TRBJ2-5; D is perhaps TRBD2 (5 bases). The CDR3 contains 14 residues. The germline V gene has CDR1 SGHDN and CDR2 FVKESK. Trimming pared 6 bases from V and 1 base from J, leaving 12 bases between. The CDR3 region is CASSQTRLQETQYF. DNA of the CDR3: TGTGCCAGCAGTCAAACTAGACTCCAAGAGACCCAGTACTTC. The whole variable domain, remainder taken from reference TRBV14 and TRBJ2-5, is EAGVTQFPSHSVIEKGQTVTLRCDPISGHDNLYWYRRVMGKEIKFLLHFVKESKQDESGMPNNRFLAERTGGTYSTLKVQPAELEDSGVYFCASSQTRLQETQYFGPGTRLLVL.

This clonotype was counted many times. The chain recombines TRBV5-4 with TRBJ2-3, with TRBD2 matching 7 bases. Germline CDR1 SGHNT, CDR2 YYREEE (reference sequence). With 2 bases clipped from V and 4 bases from J, the junction kept 7 bases outside the gene matches. The CDR3 is 15 residues long. The DNA for the CDR3 is TGTGCCAGCAGCTTTCTTACTAGCGATTCAGATACGCAGTATTTT. Residues: CASSFLTSDSDTQYF.

Ten or more counts support this clonotype. This chain uses TRBV12-3 or TRBV12-4 with TRBJ2-7; D may correspond to TRBD1 or TRBD2 (5 bases each). This CDR3 comprises 13 residues. V lost 4 bases and J lost 1, with 8 bases in between. The CDR3 sequence is CASSYEGSYEQYF. The DNA for the CDR3 is TGTGCCAGCAGTTACGAGGGGTCCTACGAGCAGTACTTC.

This clonotype was detected ten times or more. V gene TRBV20-1 combines with J gene TRBJ2-2; maybe TRBD1 (5 bases). Trimming took 0 bases from V and 6 from J, leaving 17 bases between them. CDR3 length: 16 amino acids. CDR1 DFQATT and CDR2 SNEGSKA come from the germline V gene (reference sequence). In DNA, the CDR3 is TGCAGTGCTAGAGATCGGCTCAGGGCTGGCGCCGGGGAGCTGTTTTTT. This sequence encodes CSARDRLRAGAGELFF.

Regarding this clonotype: A much larger clone is a single base away; this may be a read error. V and J are TRBV6-1 and TRBJ1-2; D is undetermined. Trimming cost V 7 bases and J 10 bases, with 13 bases left between them. CDR3 length: 11 residues. Germline lookup yields CDR1 MNHNS and CDR2 SASEGT. The CDR3, as DNA: TGTGCCAGCAAGCGTGCTAGCGACTACACCTTC. It translates to CASKRASDYTF.

To note about this clonotype: A read error is likely here: a far larger clone is one base away. The V and J genes are TRBV11-2 and TRBJ2-1; 9 positions match TRBD2. Germline CDR1 is SGHAT and CDR2 is FQNNGV. The CDR3 is 16 residues long. The chain's CDR3 is CASSPGLASSYSEQFF. The CDR3 DNA reads as TGTGCCAGCAGCCCGGGACTAGCCAGCTCCTACAGTGAGCAGTTCTTC.

This clonotype was recorded at least ten times. The CDR3 DNA reads as TGTGCCTGGAGTCACGGGAGGGCTGGCACAGATACGCAGTATTTT. This sequence encodes CAWSHGRAGTDTQYF. This chain uses TRBV30 with TRBJ2-3, with 8 bases identical to TRBD2. The CDR3 sequence is 15 residues long. Looked up from germline, CDR1 is GTSNPN and CDR2 is SVGIG (reference sequence). The V and J ends lost 2 bases and 1 base, in that order; junction bases with no gene match: 5.

At least ten counts were recorded for this clonotype. J is TRBJ1-1 and V is TRBV6-5; D gene unclear. This CDR3 is 16 amino acids long. V was trimmed by 8 bases and J by 2 bases, leaving 21 bases between them. Germline lookup yields CDR1 MNHEY and CDR2 SVGAGI. This chain's CDR3 is CASRQSSGAVNTEAFF. CDR3 DNA sequence: TGTGCCAGCCGCCAATCATCGGGCGCTGTAAACACTGAAGCTTTCTTT.

In its sample, this clonotype was seen a few times. The gene calls are TRBV7-6 and TRBJ1-1, with D tentatively TRBD1 (5 bases). V was cut by 6 bases and J by 3 bases, with 5 bases left in between. The CDR3 is 11 amino acids. Germline CDR1 is SGHVS and CDR2 is FNYEAQ. In DNA, the CDR3 is TGTGCCAGCAGGGGGGACACTGAAGCTTTCTTT. Translated, it gives CASRGDTEAFF.

This clonotype appeared many times. This chain joins TRBV5-1 and TRBJ2-5; a possible D gene is TRBD2 (5 bases). The ends were cut back, 8 bases at V and 0 bases at J, with 14 bases in the middle. Germline CDR1 reads SGHRS; CDR2 reads YFSETQ. This CDR3 contains 14 residues. Here the CDR3 reads CASMGEANQETQYF. CDR3 sequence (DNA): TGCGCCAGTATGGGAGAAGCGAACCAAGAGACCCAGTACTTC.

This clonotype was recorded at least ten times. The CDR3 DNA reads TGTGCCAGCAGCCAAGACCCTGCTAGCGGGGGGTATGAGCAGTTCTTC. Translated, it gives CASSQDPASGGYEQFF. This chain joins TRBV4-2 and TRBJ2-1, with 11 bases that match TRBD2. J lost 8 bases, V lost 0 bases, and 6 bases had no gene match. CDR1 and CDR2 from the germline V gene are LGHNA and YNFKEQ. The CDR3 sequence is 16 residues long.

The table lists this clonotype with many counts. The chain joins TRBV4-1 to TRBJ2-1, with D perhaps TRBD1 or TRBD2 (7 bases each). Trimming shortened V by 5 bases and J by 6 bases, and 14 bases separated the two germline ends. Looked up from germline, CDR1 is MGHRA and CDR2 is YSYEKL. The CDR3 runs to 14 residues. CDR3 sequence (DNA): TGCGCCAGCAGCATTCAGCGGGACAGCAATGAGCAGTTCTTC. This translates into CASSIQRDSNEQFF.

As regards this clonotype: This may be a read error: a much more frequent sequence differs by one nucleotide. The rearrangement links TRBV5-1 to TRBJ1-4; D ambiguous. This CDR3 is 13 amino acids long. Germline V CDR1 and CDR2: SGHRS, YFSETQ. CDR3 coding DNA: TGCGTCAGCAGCTCCGGACCGCAAGAAAAACTGTTTTTT. It is translated as CVSSSGPQEKLFF. The full variable domain, rest sourced from reference TRBV5-1 and TRBJ1-4, is KAGVTQTPRYLIKTRGQQVTLSCSPISGHRSVSWYQQTPGQGLQFLFEYFSETQRNKGNFPGRFSGRQFSNSRSEMNVSTLELGDSALYLCVSSSGPQEKLFFGSGTQLSVL.

This clonotype was seen repeatedly, ten times or more. The rearrangement uses TRBV5-1 and TRBJ2-1; TRBD2 is a possible D gene (5 bases). CDR3 length: 15 amino acids. V lost 1 base, J lost 4 bases, and 12 bases lay in between. The V gene's germline CDR1 is SGHRS and CDR2 YFSETQ. The CDR3: CASSLREGLYNEQFF. The CDR3 nucleotides read TGCGCCAGCAGCTTGAGAGAAGGACTGTACAATGAGCAGTTCTTC.

This clonotype has at least ten counts. The chain links TRBV28 to TRBJ2-2; D unclear. CDR3 length: 12 residues. The germline gives CDR1 MDHEN, CDR2 SYDVKM. V was clipped by 6 bases and J by 6 bases, with 8 bases between them. The DNA of the CDR3 is TGTGCCAGCAGGATCGTGGCCGGGGAGCTGTTTTTT. Translating it yields CASRIVAGELFF.

This clonotype has a count of ten or more. Its ends do not fully match the called genes, so a read error is possible. This chain uses TRBV20-1 with TRBJ2-7; a weak D match, TRBD1 (6 bases). Germline V gene data show CDR1 as DFQATT and CDR2 as SNEGSKA (reference sequence). The CDR3 sequence is 12 residues long. The CDR3 bases are TGCAGTGCGAGTCAATCACTCGAGGACAGTTTATTC. Its protein product is CSASQSLEDSLF.

This chain joins TRBV24-1 and TRBJ1-5, with D hard to call. V lost 4 bases, J lost 0 bases, and 9 bases lay in between. Germline V lookup: CDR1 KGHDR, CDR2 SFDVKD. The CDR3 sequence is 15 residues long. CDR3 loop: CATSDNPYSNQPQHF. Here the CDR3 DNA reads TGTGCCACCAGTGACAATCCCTATAGCAATCAGCCCCAGCATTTT.

The chain has TRBV30 and TRBJ2-3; TRBD2 matches at 10 bases. From germline, CDR1 is GTSNPN and CDR2 SVGIG (reference sequence). Losses at the gene ends were 3 bases for V and 1 base for J; bases not matched to a gene: 7. The CDR3 consists of 16 residues. The CDR3 DNA is TGTGCCTGGAGCCTGTGGACTAGCGGCCGCACAGATACGCAGTATTTT. As protein: CAWSLWTSGRTDTQYF.

This clonotype was seen at least ten times. V is TRBV29-1 and J is TRBJ2-5; possibly TRBD1 for D (5 bases). The CDR3 has 12 amino acids. Germline V gives CDR1 SQVTM, CDR2 ANQGSEA. Trimming took off 0 bases at V and 7 bases at J, with 9 bases between the two ends. The CDR3: CSVEETEGTQYF. The CDR3 DNA sequence: TGCAGCGTTGAAGAGACAGAAGGGACCCAGTACTTC.

There are many counts of this clonotype. The CDR3 protein is CASSLEAGGLAGVMNTQYF. The CDR3 bases are TGTGCCAGCAGCTTAGAAGCGGGGGGACTAGCGGGGGTGATGAATACGCAGTATTTT. The chain combines TRBV7-2 with TRBJ2-3; 14 bases are shared with TRBD2. CDR3 length: 19 residues. V lost 1 base, J lost 7 bases, and 13 bases stayed unmatched. Germline CDR1 reads SGHTA; CDR2 reads FQGNSA. Looking up the rest from reference TRBV7-2 and TRBJ2-3 gives the full variable domain: GAGVSQSPSNKVTEKGKDVELRCDPISGHTALYWYRQSLGQGLEFLIYFQGNSAPDKSGLPSDRFSAERTGGSVSTLTIQRTQQEDSAVYLCASSLEAGGLAGVMNTQYFGPGTRLTVL.

In its sample, this clonotype was seen many times. The gene calls are TRBV12-3 or TRBV12-4 and TRBJ1-1; tentatively, D is TRBD1 (6 bases). V was pared by 6 bases and J by 5 bases, with 19 bases between. The CDR3 length is 15 residues. The CDR3 DNA is TGTGCCAGCAGCCCAACCGGAGGTGGGACAACTGAAGCTTTCTTT. Encoded protein: CASSPTGGGTTEAFF.

Concerning this clonotype itself: A much more abundant neighbour one base away suggests this may be a read error. J is TRBJ2-2 and V is TRBV23-1; D is tentatively TRBD1 or TRBD2 (6 bases each). TRBV23-1 counts as an open reading frame of uncertain function. Deletions cut 3 bases from V and 6 bases from J, with 20 bases between. The CDR3 totals 17 residues. CDR3 in amino acids: CASSHAFRGRAAGELFF. Written as DNA, the CDR3 is TGCGCCAGCAGTCACGCATTCCGGGGGCGGGCTGCCGGGGAGCTGTTTTTT.

In its sample, this clonotype was seen many times. The rearrangement uses TRBV7-3 and TRBJ2-1, with a weak D call TRBD2 (6 bases). Germline CDR1 SGHTA, CDR2 FQGTGA. The CDR3 sequence is 15 residues long. Trimming removed 2 bases at V and 8 bases at J, with 16 bases between. This CDR3 is CASSLSAGSGHEQFF. The CDR3 coding sequence is TGTGCCAGCAGCTTATCGGCCGGGAGTGGCCATGAGCAGTTCTTC.

This clonotype has a count of ten or more. The chain links TRBV18 to TRBJ1-1; no clear D. This CDR3 region has 13 residues. Germline CDR1 reads KGHSH; CDR2 reads LQKENI. V was trimmed by 2 bases and J by 2 bases, leaving 6 bases between them. The CDR3: CASSPGDNTEAFF. In DNA, the CDR3 is TGTGCCAGCTCACCAGGGGATAACACTGAAGCTTTCTTT.

In this sample, this clonotype turned up many times. This sequence joins TRBV5-1 and TRBJ2-1; 9 bases map to TRBD2. The junction had 6 bases not matched to a gene; V was cut back by 4 bases and J by 4 bases. Germline assignment: CDR1 SGHRS and CDR2 YFSETQ. The CDR3 has 15 amino acids. CDR3 amino acids: CASSPGLAPYNEQFF. The CDR3 region has the DNA TGCGCCAGCAGCCCGGGACTAGCCCCGTACAATGAGCAGTTCTTC.

This clonotype was detected a few times. A much larger clone differs by one base, so this may be a read error. The V call is TRBV7-2, the J call TRBJ1-4; 8 bases match TRBD1. From germline, CDR1 is SGHTA and CDR2 FQGNSA. The CDR3 consists of 15 residues. The CDR3 nucleotides read TGTGCCAGCAGCACCAGGACAGGGACTAATGAAGAACTGTTTTTT. As protein: CASSTRTGTNEELFF.

This clonotype was counted many times. The CDR3: CASSGAATGELFF. In DNA form, the CDR3 reads TGTGCCAGCTCTGGGGCGGCCACCGGGGAGCTGTTTTTT. The V and J genes are TRBV27 and TRBJ2-2, with D possibly TRBD1 on 5 matching bases. V lost 8 bases and J lost 4, with 11 bases in between. The CDR3 runs to 13 residues. The germline V gene encodes CDR1 MNHEY and CDR2 SMNVEV (reference sequence).